This is a list of T cell receptor beta chains from one sample in a study of T cell responses to AZD1222 COVID-19 vaccine. Measured with immunoSEQ multiplex PCR; TCRdb has only the in-frame clones, and not every one. The sample has fewer than 95,000 clones, more than 80% seen once. Sequenced here: peripheral blood, sampled on day 0 of AZD1222 vaccination. The receptors were sampled from an adult in good health. The conserved cysteine and the conserved F or W are not part of the CDR3 here. The listing skips clone size in some rows; elsewhere it reads once, few, many or a size class.

clone size	V gene	J gene	CDR3 protein
-	TRBV9	TRBJ2-3	ASSDGQGPDTQY
-	TRBV28	TRBJ2-1	ASSSGGISNEQF
-	TRBV2	TRBJ1-4	ASSEAPGTKDYFATNEKLF
once	TRBV5-4	TRBJ1-2	ASSWGRDSNYGYT
-	TRBV11-2	TRBJ2-7	ASSLSRVESYEQY
-	TRBV28	TRBJ2-7	ASSDWDRTYEQY
-	TRBV18	TRBJ1-5	ASSRGSNQPQH
-	TRBV5-1	TRBJ1-4	ASSPGPDRGEKLF
-	TRBV6-5	TRBJ1-1	ASSSVQGSEAF
-	TRBV3-1/TRBV3-2	TRBJ2-3	ASSPSGGDTQY
-	TRBV3-1/TRBV3-2	TRBJ2-1	ASSQEGTSGSSYNEQF
-	TRBV6-6	TRBJ2-3	ASSSGQGTTDTQY
-	TRBV28	TRBJ2-5	ASRRNDGPSMETQY
-	TRBV28	TRBJ1-4	ASSWTPTNEKLF
few	TRBV6-5	TRBJ1-2	ASSRDGDYGYT
-	TRBV5-1	TRBJ2-7	ASSLAGARGSPYEQY
-	TRBV6-5	TRBJ1-6	ASTGAYNSPLH
-	TRBV30	TRBJ2-7	AWSVLADSYEQY
once	TRBV28	TRBJ1-1	ASAGTEAF
-	TRBV11-2	TRBJ1-4	ASSSMMTTNEKLF
-	TRBV28	TRBJ1-2	ASKVAASSANYGYT
-	TRBV5-1	TRBJ2-7	ASSLAGTSAYEQY
-	TRBV27	TRBJ1-1	ASSFHRGGTEAF
once	TRBV12-3/TRBV12-4	TRBJ1-1	ASTPVGNTEAF
-	TRBV27	TRBJ2-1	ANQMGRGSYNEQF
once	TRBV11-2	TRBJ2-2	ASSLQANTGELF
-	TRBV28	TRBJ1-5	ASSSGAHQPQH
-	TRBV7-8	TRBJ2-7	ASSQSISGSSSHEQY
-	TRBV6-5	TRBJ2-2	AISAGDRGIGELF
-	TRBV12-5	TRBJ1-5	ASGTGYSNQPQH
-	TRBV6-5	TRBJ2-1	ASRPAGAYNEQF
-	TRBV6-5	TRBJ2-7	AVCDSSLYEQY
-	TRBV6-4	TRBJ2-6	ASSEESSGANVLT
-	TRBV28	TRBJ1-6	ASSLLGQIGSPLH
-	TRBV19	TRBJ1-1	ASSPGQFPNTEAF
-	TRBV18	TRBJ1-4	ASSPETNDSFATNEKLF